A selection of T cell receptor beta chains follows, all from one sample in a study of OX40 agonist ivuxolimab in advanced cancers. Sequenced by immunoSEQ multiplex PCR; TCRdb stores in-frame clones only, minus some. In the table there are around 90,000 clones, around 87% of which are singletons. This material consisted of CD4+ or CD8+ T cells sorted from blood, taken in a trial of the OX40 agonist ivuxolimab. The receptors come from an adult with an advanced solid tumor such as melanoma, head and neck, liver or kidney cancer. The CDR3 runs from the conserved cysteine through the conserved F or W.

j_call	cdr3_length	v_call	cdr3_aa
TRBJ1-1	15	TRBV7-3	CASSLGDRGLSEAFF
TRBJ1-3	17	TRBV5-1	CASSRDWQGSEGNTIYF
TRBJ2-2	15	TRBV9	CASSVARTYTGELFF
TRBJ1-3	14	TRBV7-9	CASSLGGTGNTIYF
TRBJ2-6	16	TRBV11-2	CASSLYRVSGANVLTF
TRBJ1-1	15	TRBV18	CASSPIRDRGTEAFF
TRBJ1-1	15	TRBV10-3	CAIRGDRGRDTEAFF
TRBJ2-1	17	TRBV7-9	CASSPGLAGLTYNEQFF
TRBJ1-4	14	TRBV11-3	CASSSGDRGEKLFF
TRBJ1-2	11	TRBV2	CASSETEGYTF
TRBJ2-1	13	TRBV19	CASSILAADEQFF
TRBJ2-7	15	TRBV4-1	CASSQGAGQVEVEYF
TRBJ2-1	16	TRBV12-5	CASGLYVGSSYNEQFF
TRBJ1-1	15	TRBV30	CAWRLTGTVNTEAFF
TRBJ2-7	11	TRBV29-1	CSGGGTYEQYF
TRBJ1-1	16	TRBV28	CASSSPGEVKDTEAFF
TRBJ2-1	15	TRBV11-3	CASSAGTSGDNEQFF
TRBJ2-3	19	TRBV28	CASSLHTLFRENSTDTQYF
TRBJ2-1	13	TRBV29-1	CSVRWGVANEQFF
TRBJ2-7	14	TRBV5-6	CASSLGSGTYEQYF
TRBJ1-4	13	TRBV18	CASSPSGYEKLFF
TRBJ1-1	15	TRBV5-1	CASSTGRGEDTEAFF
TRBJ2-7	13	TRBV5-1	CASSLALADEQYF
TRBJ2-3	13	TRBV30	CAWSLGATDTQYF
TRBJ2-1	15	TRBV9	CASSALGREIDEQFF
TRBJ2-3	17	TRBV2	CASRSLNRETPPDTQYF
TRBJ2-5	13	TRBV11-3	CASSLSQRETQYF
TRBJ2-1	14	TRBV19	CASMAVSSYNEQFF
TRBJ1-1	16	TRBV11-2	CASSLDLATVNTEAFF
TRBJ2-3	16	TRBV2	CASSEVAGRGTDTQYF
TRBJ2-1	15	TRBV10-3	CAISAEGRGGNEQFF
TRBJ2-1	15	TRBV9	CASSGRQGGYNEQFF
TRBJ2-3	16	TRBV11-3	CASSSPTTSGKDTQYF
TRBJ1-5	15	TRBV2	CASSGTGGPNQPQHF
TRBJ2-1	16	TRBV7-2	CASRYSGTSLYNEQFF
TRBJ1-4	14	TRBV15	CATSSRQIDEKLFF
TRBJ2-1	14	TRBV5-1	CASSRTSGYNEQFF
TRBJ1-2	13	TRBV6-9	CASSPRGFYGYTF
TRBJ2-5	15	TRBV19	CASSRGTGGRGTQYF
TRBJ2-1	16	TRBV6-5	CASSYSGQGFGYEQFF
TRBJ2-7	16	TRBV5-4	CASSSLAFQGPLEQYF
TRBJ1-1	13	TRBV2	CASSTDSWTEAFF
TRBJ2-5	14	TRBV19	CASTPRGLQETQYF
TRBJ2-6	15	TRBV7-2	CASSSDRAGANVLTF
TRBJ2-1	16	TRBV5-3	CARSLIQVSSYNEQFF
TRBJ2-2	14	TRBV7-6	CASSSLGYTGELFF
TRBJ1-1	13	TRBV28	CASSPVLNTEAFF
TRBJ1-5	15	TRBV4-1	CASTTADRVNQPQHF
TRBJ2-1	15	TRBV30	CAWSLGLGGGNEQFF
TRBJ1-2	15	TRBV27	CASSPGPAGGRGYTF
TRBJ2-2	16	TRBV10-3	CATKGPGQPNTGELFF